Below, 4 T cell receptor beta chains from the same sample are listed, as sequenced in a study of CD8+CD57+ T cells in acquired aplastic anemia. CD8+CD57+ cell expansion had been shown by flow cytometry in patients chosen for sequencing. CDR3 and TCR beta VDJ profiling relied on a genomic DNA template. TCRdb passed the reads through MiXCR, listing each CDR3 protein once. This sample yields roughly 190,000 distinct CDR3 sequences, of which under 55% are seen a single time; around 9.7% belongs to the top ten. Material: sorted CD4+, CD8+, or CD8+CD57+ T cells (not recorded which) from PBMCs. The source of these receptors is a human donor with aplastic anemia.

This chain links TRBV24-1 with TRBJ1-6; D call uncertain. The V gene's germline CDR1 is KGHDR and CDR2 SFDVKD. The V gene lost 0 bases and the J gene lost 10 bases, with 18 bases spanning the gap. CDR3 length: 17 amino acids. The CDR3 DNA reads TGTGCCACCAGTGATTTGTCCGGCACGGAAGAGTGGTCACCCCTCCACTTT. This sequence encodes CATSDLSGTEEWSPLHF.

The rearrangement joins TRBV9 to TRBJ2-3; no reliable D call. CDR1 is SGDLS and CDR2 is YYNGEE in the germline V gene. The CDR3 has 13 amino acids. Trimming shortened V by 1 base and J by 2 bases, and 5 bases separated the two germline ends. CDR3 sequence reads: CASSVLLTDTQYF. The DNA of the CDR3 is TGTGCCAGCAGCGTACTGCTCACAGATACGCAGTATTTT.

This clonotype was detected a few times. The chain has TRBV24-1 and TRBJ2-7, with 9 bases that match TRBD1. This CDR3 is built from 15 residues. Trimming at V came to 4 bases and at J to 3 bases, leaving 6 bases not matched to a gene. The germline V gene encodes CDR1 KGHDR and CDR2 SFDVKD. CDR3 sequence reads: CATSDAGTGIYEQYF. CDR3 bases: TGTGCCACCAGTGACGCCGGGACAGGGATCTACGAGCAGTACTTC.

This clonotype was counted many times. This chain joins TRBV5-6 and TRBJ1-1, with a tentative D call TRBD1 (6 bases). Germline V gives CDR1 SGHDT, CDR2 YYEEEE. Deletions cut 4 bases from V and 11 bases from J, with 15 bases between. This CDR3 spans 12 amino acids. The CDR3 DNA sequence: TGTGCCAGCAGCCAAGGACAGACTCGGGCTTTCTTT. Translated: CASSQGQTRAFF.